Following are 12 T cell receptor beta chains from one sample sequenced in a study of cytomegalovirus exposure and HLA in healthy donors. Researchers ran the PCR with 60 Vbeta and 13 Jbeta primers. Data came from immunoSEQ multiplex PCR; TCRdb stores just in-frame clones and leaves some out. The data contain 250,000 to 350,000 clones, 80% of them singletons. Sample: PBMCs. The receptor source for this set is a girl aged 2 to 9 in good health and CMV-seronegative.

The CDR3 loop is CASSPSGVRNTIYF. CDR3 nucleotide sequence: TGTGCCAGCAGCCCCTCGGGGGTCCGAAACACCATATATTTT. The chain couples TRBV9 to TRBJ1-3; the D gene is possibly TRBD1 (5 bases). There are 14 residues in the CDR3. V lost 4 bases, J lost 5 bases, and 13 bases lay in between. Germline assignment: CDR1 SGDLS and CDR2 YYNGEE.

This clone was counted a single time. The CDR3 region has the DNA TGCAGTCCCGACTCGAGAGAGACCCAGTACTTC. It yields the protein CSPDSRETQYF. The chain couples TRBV20-1 to TRBJ2-5; D remains unclear. CDR3 length: 11 amino acids. V shed 8 bases and J shed 4 bases, with 11 bases lying between them. Germline CDR1 reads DFQATT; CDR2 reads SNEGSKA (reference sequence).

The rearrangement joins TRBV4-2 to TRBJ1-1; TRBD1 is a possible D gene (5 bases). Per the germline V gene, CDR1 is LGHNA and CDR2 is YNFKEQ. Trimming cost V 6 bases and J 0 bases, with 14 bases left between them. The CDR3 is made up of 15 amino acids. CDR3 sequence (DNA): TGTGCCAGCAGGTTTAGACAGCAGTTGAACACTGAAGCTTTCTTT. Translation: CASRFRQQLNTEAFF.

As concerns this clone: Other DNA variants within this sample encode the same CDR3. In DNA, the CDR3 is TGTGCCAGCTCTAAGGACAGAGATTATGGCTACACCTTC. It codes for CASSKDRDYGYTF. The J gene is TRBJ1-2, the V gene TRBV18; maybe TRBD1 (6 bases). V shed 6 bases and J shed 5 bases, with 13 bases lying between them. CDR1 is KGHSH, CDR2 LQKENI, per germline. There are 13 residues in the CDR3.

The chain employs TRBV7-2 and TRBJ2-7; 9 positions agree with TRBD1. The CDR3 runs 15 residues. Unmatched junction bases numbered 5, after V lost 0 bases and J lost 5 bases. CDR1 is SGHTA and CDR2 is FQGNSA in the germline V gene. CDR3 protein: CASSLAGTGTHEQYF. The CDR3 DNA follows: TGTGCCAGCAGCTTAGCAGGGACAGGGACCCACGAGCAGTACTTC.

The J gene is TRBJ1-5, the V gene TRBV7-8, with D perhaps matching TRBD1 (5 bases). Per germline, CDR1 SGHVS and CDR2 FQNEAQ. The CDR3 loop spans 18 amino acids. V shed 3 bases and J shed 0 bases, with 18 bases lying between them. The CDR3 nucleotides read TGTGCCAGCAGCTTCGCACACCCGGGGGACTATAGCAATCAGCCCCAGCATTTT. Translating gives CASSFAHPGDYSNQPQHF.

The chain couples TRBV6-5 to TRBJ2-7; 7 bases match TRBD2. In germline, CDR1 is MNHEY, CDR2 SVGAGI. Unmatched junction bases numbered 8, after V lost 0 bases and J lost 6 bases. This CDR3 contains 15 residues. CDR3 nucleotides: TGTGCCAGCAGTTACTCCTCGACTAGCATTTTCGAGCAGTACTTC. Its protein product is CASSYSSTSIFEQYF.

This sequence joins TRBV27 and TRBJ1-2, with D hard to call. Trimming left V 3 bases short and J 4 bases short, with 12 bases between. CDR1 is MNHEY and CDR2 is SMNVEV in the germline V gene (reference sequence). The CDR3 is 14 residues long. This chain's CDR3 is CASSLTGSLYGYTF. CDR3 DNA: TGTGCCAGCAGTTTGACGGGGTCACTCTATGGCTACACCTTC.

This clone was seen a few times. This CDR3 reads CASSPLFDPVDYGYTF. The CDR3 DNA follows: TGTGCCAGCTCACCACTTTTCGATCCAGTGGACTATGGCTACACCTTC. The rearrangement joins TRBV18 to TRBJ1-2; D is unresolved. V was trimmed by 1 base and J by 3 bases, leaving 15 bases between them. CDR1 is KGHSH, CDR2 LQKENI, per germline. CDR3 length: 16 residues.

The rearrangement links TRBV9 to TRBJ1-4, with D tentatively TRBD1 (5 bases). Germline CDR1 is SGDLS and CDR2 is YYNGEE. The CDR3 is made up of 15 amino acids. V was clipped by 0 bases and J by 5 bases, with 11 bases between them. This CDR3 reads CASSVEGVANEKLFF. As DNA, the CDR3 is TGTGCCAGCAGCGTAGAAGGGGTGGCAAATGAAAAACTGTTTTTT.

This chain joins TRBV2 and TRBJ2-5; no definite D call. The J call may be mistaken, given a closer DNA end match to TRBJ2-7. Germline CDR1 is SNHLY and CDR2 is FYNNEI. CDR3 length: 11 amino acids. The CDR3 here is CASRNLYEQYF. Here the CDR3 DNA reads TGTGCCAGCAGGAACTTATACGAGCAGTACTTC.

CDR3 loop: CADPSGQGAFF. CDR3 DNA sequence: TGTGCCGACCCGTCGGGACAGGGAGCTTTCTTT. The chain recombines TRBV10-3 with TRBJ1-1; 9 bases are shared with TRBD1. The CDR3 runs to 11 residues. V gave up 11 bases and J gave up 10 bases; unmatched junction bases: 8. From germline, CDR1 is ENHRY and CDR2 SYGVKD.